These 31 T cell receptor beta chains were sequenced from one sample in a study of T cell responses to AZD1222 COVID-19 vaccine. The repertoire was sequenced with immunoSEQ multiplex PCR; TCRdb's copy has only in-frame clones and lacks some. The profile covers about 130,000 clones, with 65% to 90% appearing a single time and around 8.3% taken by the ten largest. The material sequenced was peripheral blood, taken 28 days after the second dose of the MenACWY control vaccine. The receptors here all came from an adult who received the MenACWY meningococcal vaccine as a control.

V is TRBV9 and J is TRBJ1-1, with 7 bases lining up with TRBD1. Germline loops: CDR1 SGDLS, CDR2 YYNGEE. With 1 base clipped from V and 6 bases from J, the junction kept 6 bases outside the gene matches. CDR3 length equals 14 residues. The CDR3 DNA reads as TGTGCCAGCAGCGTAAGAGGGGGCGGGCCTGAAGCTTTCTTT. As protein: CASSVRGGGPEAFF.

V and J are TRBV3-1 (or the pseudogene TRBV3-2) and TRBJ1-2, with D uncertain. Per the germline V gene, CDR1 is LGHDT and CDR2 is YNNKEL (reference sequence). The CDR3 loop spans 17 amino acids. Trimming removed 4 bases from V and 4 bases from J, with 22 bases in between. The DNA for the CDR3 is TGTGCCAGCAGCCGACCTCGAAAGTTCGAGGGAGGCTATGGCTACACCTTC. Translated: CASSRPRKFEGGYGYTF.

The J gene is TRBJ1-4, the V gene TRBV29-1; D is possibly TRBD1 (5 bases). The CDR3 totals 16 residues. CDR1 and CDR2 from the germline V gene are SQVTM and ANQGSEA. V gave up 1 base and J gave up 6 bases, with 18 bases separating them. CDR3 DNA: TGCAGCGTTGAAGGGGTGACGGGACCTTGGGATGAAAAACTGTTTTTT. This gives the protein CSVEGVTGPWDEKLFF.

The chain is built from TRBV5-1 and TRBJ1-6; perhaps TRBD1 as D (6 bases). V was clipped by 3 bases and J by 8 bases, with 21 bases between them. The germline CDR1 and CDR2 sequences are SGHRS and YFSETQ. The CDR3 runs to 17 residues. The DNA of the CDR3 is TGCGCCAGCAGCTCACGACAGGACAGTCTGATTGATTCACCCCTCCACTTT. Its translation is CASSSRQDSLIDSPLHF.

The chain combines TRBV19 with TRBJ1-5; TRBD1 agrees at 8 bases. This CDR3 has 16 residues. The trim removed 7 bases at V and 0 bases at J, leaving 8 bases unmatched. The germline gives CDR1 LNHDA, CDR2 SQIVND (reference sequence). The CDR3 coding sequence is TGTGCCAGTACGAGAGGACAGGGTTATAGCAATCAGCCCCAGCATTTT. It specifies CASTRGQGYSNQPQHF.

The chain has TRBV15 and TRBJ2-1; D is unresolved. Trimming pared 0 bases from V and 10 bases from J, leaving 13 bases between. CDR1 LNHNV and CDR2 YYDKDF come from the germline V gene (reference sequence). The CDR3 consists of 14 residues. The CDR3 nucleotides read TGTGCCACCAGCAGAGATCCCTCGGCCAGGGAGCAGTTCTTC. Amino acid sequence: CATSRDPSAREQFF.

J is TRBJ2-1 and V is TRBV4-2; the D gene is possibly TRBD2 (5 bases). The CDR3 totals 16 residues. The germline CDR1 and CDR2 sequences are LGHNA and YNFKEQ. V lost 5 bases to trimming and J lost 5 bases, with 19 bases between them. This chain's CDR3 is CASSTEDFSGHNEQFF. The CDR3 DNA sequence: TGTGCCAGCAGCACCGAGGACTTCTCCGGGCACAATGAGCAGTTCTTC.

V and J are TRBV7-9 and TRBJ2-1; D not resolved. The CDR3 covers 16 residues. Germline V gene data show CDR1 as SEHNR and CDR2 as FQNEAQ (reference sequence). V lost 1 base and J lost 5, with 15 bases in between. The CDR3 bases are TGTGCCAGCAGCTTAGGAGGCAGAACTCGCGACAATGAGCAGTTCTTC. Protein sequence: CASSLGGRTRDNEQFF.

The chain joins TRBV15 to TRBJ2-7, with D perhaps matching TRBD2 (6 bases). Trimming stripped 0 bases from V and 7 bases from J, with 7 bases between. The CDR3 has 12 amino acids. The germline V gene has CDR1 LNHNV and CDR2 YYDKDF (reference sequence). CDR3 region: CATSRDRGEQYV. The CDR3 coding sequence is TGTGCCACCAGCAGAGACCGGGGGGAGCAGTACGTC.

The chain recombines TRBV13 with TRBJ1-1; a possible D gene is TRBD1 (6 bases). CDR1 and CDR2 (germline): PRHDT, FYEKMQ (reference sequence). The CDR3 spans 14 residues. Trimming took off 1 base at V and 10 bases at J, with 16 bases between the two ends. CDR3 coding DNA: TGTGCCAGCAGCTTAGAGGGGGTCCGCTCGGGAGCTTTCTTT. It translates to CASSLEGVRSGAFF.

The V and J genes are TRBV7-2 and TRBJ2-5, with D perhaps TRBD1 or TRBD2 (5 bases each). V gave up 2 bases and J gave up 7 bases, with 17 bases separating them. This CDR3 is built from 15 residues. Germline assignment: CDR1 SGHTA and CDR2 FQGNSA. For the CDR3, the DNA is TGTGCCAGCAGCTTAACTGGGACCCTAAGTGGGACCCAGTACTTC. Amino acid sequence: CASSLTGTLSGTQYF.

This clone came up once. CDR3 sequence: CASGHGFGEQYV. CDR3 sequence (DNA): TGTGCCTCGGGACACGGTTTTGGGGAGCAGTACGTC. The chain combines TRBV5-5 with TRBJ2-7; D may be TRBD1 (6 bases). CDR1 and CDR2 (germline): SGHKS, YYEKEE (reference sequence). Trimming cost V 10 bases and J 7 bases, with 18 bases left between them. The length of the CDR3 is 12 residues.

V and J are TRBV18 and TRBJ2-5; maybe TRBD2 (5 bases). The V gene's germline CDR1 is KGHSH and CDR2 LQKENI. This CDR3 region has 14 residues. Between the trimmed V and J ends, which lost 2 bases and 1 base, there was a span of 8 bases. For the CDR3, the DNA is TGTGCCAGCTCACCATCCGGGATCCAAGAGACCCAGTACTTC. Translation: CASSPSGIQETQYF.

The chain is built from TRBV5-1 and TRBJ1-5; no definite D call. CDR1 SGHRS and CDR2 YFSETQ come from the germline V gene. The V and J ends lost 4 bases and 4 bases respectively, with 9 bases between them. The CDR3 runs to 13 residues. The CDR3 loop reads CASSLGENQPQHF. CDR3 DNA sequence: TGCGCCAGCAGCCTGGGCGAGAATCAGCCCCAGCATTTT.

V usage is TRBV7-6 and J usage is TRBJ2-7; tentative D call: TRBD2 (5 bases). The CDR3 is 12 amino acids. In germline, CDR1 is SGHVS, CDR2 FNYEAQ. Trimming pared 5 bases from V and 5 bases from J, leaving 10 bases between. As DNA, the CDR3 is TGTGCCAGCAGCCCCTTCGGGGACGAGCAGTACTTC. Protein sequence: CASSPFGDEQYF.

The V gene is TRBV4-2, the J gene TRBJ1-5; 11 positions match TRBD1. CDR1 and CDR2 from the germline V gene are LGHNA and YNFKEQ. Trimming removed 0 bases from V and 6 bases from J; junction bases left unmatched: 7. This CDR3 contains 17 residues. The DNA of the CDR3 is TGTGCCAGCAGCCAAGAGGGGGACAGGGGGGTTCTTCAGCCCCAGCATTTT. Its translation is CASSQEGDRGVLQPQHF.

The chain links TRBV30 to TRBJ2-2; 8 nucleotides match TRBD2. Unmatched junction bases numbered 1, after V lost 7 bases and J lost 3 bases. The V gene's germline CDR1 is GTSNPN and CDR2 SVGIG (reference sequence). The CDR3 has 12 residues. Written as DNA, the CDR3 is TGTGCCTCGCGGGGGGACACCGGGGAGCTGTTTTTT. It is translated as CASRGDTGELFF.

The chain carries TRBV24-1 and TRBJ1-5; D remains unclear. Germline CDR1 is KGHDR and CDR2 is SFDVKD. This CDR3 spans 13 amino acids. V dropped 5 bases and J dropped 4 bases, with 8 bases sitting between them. The CDR3 DNA reads TGTGCCACCAGTGGTGGCAGTAATCAGCCCCAGCATTTT. Translated: CATSGGSNQPQHF.

J is TRBJ1-4 and V is TRBV11-2; 7 bases are a match to TRBD1. Germline trimming cut 5 bases from V and 4 bases from J; bases unmatched to any gene: 4. Germline CDR1 and CDR2: SGHAT and FQNNGV. This CDR3 is built from 14 residues. For the CDR3, the DNA is TGTGCCAGCAGCATGGGACAGTTTAATGAAAAACTGTTTTTT. Translation gives CASSMGQFNEKLFF. The full variable domain, its missing parts supplied by reference TRBV11-2 and TRBJ1-4, is EAGVAQSPRYKIIEKRQSVAFWCNPISGHATLYWYQQILGQGPKLLIQFQNNGVVDDSQLPKDRFSAERLKGVDSTLKIQPAKLEDSAVYLCASSMGQFNEKLFFGSGTQLSVL.

This chain uses TRBV5-4 with TRBJ1-2; D is uncertain. This CDR3 comprises 14 residues. Germline V gene sequence: CDR1 SGHNT, CDR2 YYREEE (reference sequence). Trimming shortened V by 0 bases and J by 0 bases, and 6 bases separated the two germline ends. The CDR3 here is CASSLVGPNYGYTF. CDR3 DNA: TGTGCCAGCAGCTTGGTAGGCCCTAACTATGGCTACACCTTC. Filled out from reference TRBV5-4 and TRBJ1-2, the complete variable domain reads ETGVTQSPTHLIKTRGQQVTLRCSSQSGHNTVSWYQQALGQGPQFIFQYYREEENGRGNFPPRFSGLQFPNYSSELNVNALELDDSALYLCASSLVGPNYGYTFGSGTRLTVV.

CDR3 DNA sequence: TGCGCCAGCAGCCAATCCCGAGGGGGGGCGACTTTGGTGTATGGCTACACCTTC. It encodes CASSQSRGGATLVYGYTF. The gene calls are TRBV4-3 and TRBJ1-2, with D possibly being TRBD1 (6 bases). V lost 2 bases and J 5 bases, leaving 24 bases between the germline ends. CDR3 length: 18 amino acids. CDR1 is LGHNA, CDR2 YSLEER, per germline.

This sequence joins TRBV5-1 and TRBJ2-2; 10 positions agree with TRBD2. Germline V lookup: CDR1 SGHRS, CDR2 YFSETQ. Trimming cost V 1 base and J 0 bases; bases outside gene matches: 0. This CDR3 contains 16 residues. The CDR3 DNA reads TGCGCCAGCAGCTTGACTAGCGGGGCGAACACCGGGGAGCTGTTTTTT. Its translation is CASSLTSGANTGELFF. The full variable domain, completed using reference TRBV5-1 and TRBJ2-2, is KAGVTQTPRYLIKTRGQQVTLSCSPISGHRSVSWYQQTPGQGLQFLFEYFSETQRNKGNFPGRFSGRQFSNSRSEMNVSTLELGDSALYLCASSLTSGANTGELFFGEGSRLTVL.

This clone was observed once. V gene TRBV28 combines with J gene TRBJ2-1; 11 positions agree with TRBD2. Per germline, CDR1 MDHEN and CDR2 SYDVKM. The CDR3 has 16 amino acids. V lost 3 bases to trimming and J lost 9 bases; unmatched junction nucleotides: 10. The CDR3 DNA reads TGTGCCAGCAGTTTTCAGGTAGCGGGGGGGCCAGGTGAGCAGTTCTTC. This encodes CASSFQVAGGPGEQFF.

The V and J genes are TRBV4-2 and TRBJ2-6; 12 nucleotides agree with TRBD2. Trimming took 2 bases from V and 0 from J; bases not matched to a gene: 2. Germline V CDR1 and CDR2: LGHNA, YNFKEQ. The CDR3 extends over 18 amino acids. CDR3 sequence: CASSQRLAGDSGANVLTF. The CDR3 DNA reads TGTGCCAGCAGCCAACGACTAGCGGGAGACTCTGGGGCCAACGTCCTGACTTTC.

A few counts support this clone. The V call is TRBV23-1, the J call TRBJ2-1; a weak D match, TRBD2 (5 bases). TRBV23-1 is known as an ORF, though its function is uncertain. The CDR3 is made up of 15 amino acids. V was trimmed by 4 bases and J by 7 bases, leaving 17 bases between them. The CDR3 here is CASSPRSTRGNEQFF. CDR3 DNA: TGCGCCAGCAGTCCTAGGAGTACCCGGGGTAATGAGCAGTTCTTC.

There are a few counts of this clone. The rearrangement links TRBV5-8 to TRBJ1-2, with 10 nucleotides matching TRBD1. The V segment lost 6 bases and the J segment 6 bases; nucleotides outside the gene matches: 8. The CDR3 is 14 residues long. The germline CDR1 and CDR2 sequences are SGHTS and YDEGEE. For the CDR3, the DNA is TGTGCCAGCACCGACAGGACAGGGGGTGATGGCTACACCTTC. This codes for CASTDRTGGDGYTF.

The DNA for the CDR3 is TGTGCCAGCAGCTTAGTCCCCCTCGGGTTAAACACTGAAGCTTTCTTT. It encodes CASSLVPLGLNTEAFF. This chain uses TRBV7-2 with TRBJ1-1; D is uncertain. Germline lookup yields CDR1 SGHTA and CDR2 FQGNSA. This CDR3 is 16 amino acids long. Trimming pared 1 base from V and 2 bases from J, leaving 14 bases between.

The CDR3 spells CATGGVRNNEQFF. In DNA form, the CDR3 reads TGTGCCACCGGAGGGGTGAGAAACAATGAGCAGTTCTTC. This chain uses TRBV5-6 with TRBJ2-1, with a tentative D call TRBD2 (6 bases). Deletions cut 9 bases from V and 5 bases from J, with 15 bases between. This CDR3 contains 13 residues. The V gene's germline CDR1 is SGHDT and CDR2 YYEEEE.

This chain connects TRBV9 to TRBJ2-2, with 8 nucleotides matching TRBD2. V was clipped by 3 bases and J by 4 bases; unmatched bases: 14. Germline lookup yields CDR1 SGDLS and CDR2 YYNGEE. CDR3 length: 18 amino acids. CDR3 coding DNA: TGTGCCAGCAGCGCAGACCTACCGGGACTAGGGTCCACCGGGGAGCTGTTTTTT. This translates into CASSADLPGLGSTGELFF.

The chain combines TRBV7-8 with TRBJ1-5; D gene uncertain. V was shortened by 5 bases and J by 3 bases, with 8 bases between the two germline ends. The CDR3 has 13 residues. From germline, CDR1 is SGHVS and CDR2 FQNEAQ. In nucleotides, the CDR3 is TGTGCCAGCAGCCCGTGGTCCAATCAGCCCCAGCATTTT. Translation gives CASSPWSNQPQHF. The variable domain in full, with the rest retrieved from reference TRBV7-8 and TRBJ1-5, is GAGVSQSPRYKVAKRGQDVALRCDPISGHVSLFWYQQALGQGPEFLTYFQNEAQLDKSGLPSDRFFAERPEGSVSTLKIQRTQQEDSAVYLCASSPWSNQPQHFGDGTRLSIL.

The V call is TRBV5-4, the J call TRBJ2-3; 7 bases line up with TRBD2. This CDR3 spans 14 amino acids. The V gene's germline CDR1 is SGHNT and CDR2 YYREEE (reference sequence). The J segment lost 3 bases and the V segment lost 4 bases, leaving 5 bases of the junction unmatched. The CDR3 spells CASSSRLATDTQYF. The CDR3 DNA reads TGTGCCAGCAGCAGCAGACTAGCAACAGATACGCAGTATTTT.